Detailed here is one TCR beta chain. The sample comes from a study of blood T cell repertoires in COVID-19. Study at large: COVID-19 samples from acute and convalescent phases originated in the United States, Italy and Spain.

Here immunoSEQ multiplex PCR was the method, and the copy in TCRdb shows in-frame clones only, minus some. The data contain roughly 50,000 clones, 75% to 90% of them singletons. The CDR3 covers 15 residues. V dropped 1 base and J dropped 3; count of bases not matched to a gene: 5. Germline V gene data show CDR1 as SGHNT and CDR2 as YENEEA. The receptor was isolated from a woman aged 60-75 years with active COVID-19. J is TRBJ2-5 and V is TRBV11-3; 7 bases are a match to TRBD2. Material for sequencing was peripheral blood. The CDR3 region has the DNA TGTGCCAGCAGCTTAGGTTGGGGGGGGGAAGAGACCCAGTACTTC. It encodes CASSLGWGGEETQYF.